The following is a TCR beta chain sequence with its context. No cognate antigen has been identified for it. Base qualities are not at hand, and no much larger clone is one base apart. This sample stems from a study of memory CD4+ T cells and cytomegalovirus serostatus (dated by TCRdb to the late 2010s). Looking at the study overall: The cohort included around 35 healthy adults from Belgium, of whom 9 were CMV seropositive and approximately 24 were CMV seronegative. To replicate a published TCR-based CMV serostatus classifier, the researchers sequenced the CD4+ memory TCRbeta repertoires of a Belgian cohort whose cytomegalovirus serostatus was known. The investigation overall reported the following: On the Belgian cohort, the classifier based on the original framework reached a median bootstrapped AUC of roughly 0.94, with a 95% CI of 0.76-1.00. The results were interpreted as suggesting that the CMV-associated TCR signature is largely present in the CD4+ memory repertoire. Only CD4+CD45RO+ memory cells were sequenced, in contrast to the original study, in which naive and memory CD4+ and CD8+ populations were covered. CMV serostatus prediction reached a median bootstrapped AUC of around 0.95 with the original framework and 0.91 with a US-trained random forest. Of about 180 previously reported CMV-associated TCRbeta sequences, about 72 appeared in the CD4+ memory repertoires, each in one to five individuals.

Single viable CD3+CD4+CD8-CD45RO+ cells were sorted as memory CD4+ T cells on a FACSAria II. CMV serostatus was determined using a Roche Elecsys assay that detects serum IgG against CMV pp150, pp28, p38 and p52. Following thawing, total CD4+ T cells were enriched through positive selection using CD4 magnetic microbeads. The samples came from a separate study whose specific focus was interrogating the CD4+ T cell memory repertoire. Peripheral blood mononuclear cells were isolated and cryopreserved according to standard operating procedures, and serum was stored at -80 degrees C. Staining used CD3-PerCP (BW264/56), CD4-APC (RPA-T4), CD45RO-PE (UCHT1) and CD8-Pacific Orange (3B5) antibodies, with Sytox blue excluding non-viable cells. The germline V gene gives CDR1 as SGHRS and CDR2 as YFSETQ. The germline V end is reduced by 3 bases and the J end by 4 bases; junction bases left unmatched: 6. Spanning cysteine to phenylalanine, the CDR3 consists of 16 amino acids. The entry retains the CDR3 DNA only, 48 bases that are in frame from base 1.

Genomic DNA was extracted from sorted cells with the Quick-DNA Microprep Kit. TCRbeta DNA was amplified with the immunoSEQ hsTCRbeta kit following the manufacturer's protocol. TCRbeta libraries were sequenced on an Illumina MiSeq instrument. The paper's processing steps were these. Following removal of out-of-frame sequences, 2,204,828 distinct TCRbeta sequences were retained, with an average of roughly 70,000 per individual. Each individual was scored by the count of fewer than 200 previously reported CMV-associated TCRbeta sequences and the total productive distinct TCRbeta count. A beta-binomial model was reimplemented in Python, and random forests from scikit-learn, run with default parameters, were trained on data from the US cohort. Classifier performance on the Belgian cohort was reported as the median AUC with percentile confidence intervals calculated over 10,000 bootstrap iterations. TCRdb re-hosts the immuneACCESS table, in-frame sequences only. Its copies lack some clones; in the studies checked, an unresolved V gene accounts for under half of them, and the cause for the rest is not known. V, J and clone size reflect that table, while D and trimming were determined from the DNA. Counted in this sample were 30,000 to 45,000 clones; less than 80% of them appeared once. About 5.8% of the sample lies in the top ten.

This receptor was taken from an adult in good health and CMV-seropositive. The rearranged chain carries TRBV5-1 and TRBJ2-6; 8 middle bases align to TRBD2. The sample was memory CD4+ T cells from blood. CDR3 protein: CASSSRGGEGANVLTF. The DNA sequence follows: TGCGCCAGCAGCTCCCGGGGGGGTGAAGGGGCCAACGTCCTGACTTTC.